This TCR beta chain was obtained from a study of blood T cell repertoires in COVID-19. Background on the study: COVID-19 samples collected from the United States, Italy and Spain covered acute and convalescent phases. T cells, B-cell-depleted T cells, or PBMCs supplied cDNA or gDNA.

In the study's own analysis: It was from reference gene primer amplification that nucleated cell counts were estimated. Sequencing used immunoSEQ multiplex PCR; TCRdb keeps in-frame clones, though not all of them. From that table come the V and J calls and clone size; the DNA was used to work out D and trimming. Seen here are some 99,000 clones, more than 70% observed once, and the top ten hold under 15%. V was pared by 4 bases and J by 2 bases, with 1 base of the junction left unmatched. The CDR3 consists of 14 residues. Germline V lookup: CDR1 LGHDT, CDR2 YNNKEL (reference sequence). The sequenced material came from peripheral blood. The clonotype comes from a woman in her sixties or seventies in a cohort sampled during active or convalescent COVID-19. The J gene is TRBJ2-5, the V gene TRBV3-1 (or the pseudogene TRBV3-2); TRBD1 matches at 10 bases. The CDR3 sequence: CASSPGQGQETQYF. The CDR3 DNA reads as TGTGCCAGCAGCCCGGGACAGGGGCAAGAGACCCAGTACTTC.